This passage covers 22 T cell receptor beta chains from one sample sequenced in a study of tumor-infiltrating lymphocytes in primary liver carcinoma. Total RNA amounting to roughly 480 ng was the source from which TCR beta cDNA was made with a constant-region primer. It was through three nested multiplex PCR rounds of slightly modified ARM-PCR that TCR beta libraries arose. The first two PCR rounds used TRBV1-TRBV30 forward primers with a C-beta reverse primer, 10 to 11 cycles each. TCRdb redid the calling of the multiplex PCR reads with MiXCR, one entry per CDR3 protein. The sample yields around 190,000 distinct CDR3 sequences, about 85% seen once. Co-extracted RNA and DNA came from about 20-30 mg of unsorted bulk tissue. Material for sequencing was tumor tissue from primary liver carcinoma. The receptors come from a man aged 35 to 55 with primary liver carcinoma and hepatitis B virus infection.

Points on this clonotype: Compared with germline, one end of the junction differs, possibly owing to a read error. The genes are TRBV29-1 and TRBJ1-1; 8 nucleotides align to TRBD1. The germline V gene encodes CDR1 SQVTM and CDR2 ANQGSEA. The CDR3 covers 12 residues. The CDR3 region is CSMGTGMIEGFF. CDR3 DNA: TGTAGCATGGGGACAGGCATGATTGAAGGTTTCTTT.

In the case of this clonotype: No conserved phenylalanine or tryptophan ends this CDR3, so it is likely a read error. The rearrangement links TRBV12-3 or TRBV12-4 to TRBJ1-1, with a weak D call TRBD1 (5 bases). The length of the CDR3 is 14 residues. CDR3: CASSPNMGHTEAFY. The CDR3, as DNA: TGTGCTAGCAGTCCGAACATGGGGCACACCGAAGCTTTCTAT.

As concerns this clonotype: One junction end disagrees with the germline gene, perhaps due to a read error. The J gene is TRBJ2-7, the V gene TRBV29-1; D is tentatively TRBD1 or TRBD2 (5 bases each). From germline, CDR1 is SQVTM and CDR2 ANQGSEA. The CDR3 covers 12 residues. CDR3 DNA sequence: TGCAGCGTTGTGGGGCTATCGGAGGAGCAGTATTTC. Encoded protein: CSVVGLSEEQYF.

A note on this clonotype: At one end, the junction sequence differs from germline, possibly due to a read error. This chain links TRBV4-1 with TRBJ2-5; D is undetermined. This CDR3 contains 13 residues. From germline, CDR1 is MGHRA and CDR2 YSYEKL. CDR3 in amino acids: CARSQDDTETQYF. The CDR3 DNA is TGTGCCAGAAGCCAAGACGACACAGAGACCCAGTACTTC.

This rearrangement joins TRBV29-1 to TRBJ2-2; 7 bases align to TRBD2. The ends lost 5 bases at V and 2 bases at J; junction bases unmatched: 8. Germline V lookup: CDR1 SQVTM, CDR2 ANQGSEA. The CDR3 spans 15 residues. The CDR3 region has the DNA TGCAGCGTTCGGACTAGGGCGGCTAACACCGGGGAGCTGTTTTTT. This sequence encodes CSVRTRAANTGELFF.

About this clonotype itself: An end of the junction differs from the germline gene, which may be a read error. The chain links TRBV29-1 to TRBJ2-1; D is uncertain. The CDR3 sequence is 13 residues long. Germline CDR1 SQVTM, CDR2 ANQGSEA. This CDR3 is CSVLISSGHEPFF. Written as DNA, the CDR3 is TGCAGCGTTCTGATATCGTCCGGGCATGAGCCGTTCTTC.

As concerns this clonotype: At one boundary the junction diverges from the germline segment, which might be a read error. V usage is TRBV11-2 and J usage is TRBJ2-5; 9 positions match TRBD2. The CDR3 has 14 amino acids. In germline, CDR1 is SGHAT, CDR2 FQNNGV. CDR3 amino acids: CVSSFSGGKETQYF. For the CDR3, the DNA is TGTGTCAGCAGCTTCAGCGGGGGGAAAGAGACGCAGTACTTC.

This chain connects TRBV4-2 to TRBJ1-4; D gene ambiguous. Germline V CDR1 and CDR2: LGHNA, YNFKEQ. CDR3 size: 13 residues. The CDR3 reads CTNSQPYREKLFF. In DNA, the CDR3 is TGTACCAACAGCCAGCCCTACCGTGAAAAACTGTTTTTT.

As concerns this clonotype: Germline and junction disagree at one end, which may indicate a read error. The rearrangement uses TRBV6-6 and TRBJ2-5; D possibly matches TRBD1 or TRBD2 (5 bases each). CDR1 is MNHNY and CDR2 is SVGAGI in the germline V gene (reference sequence). This CDR3 has 15 amino acids. In nucleotides, the CDR3 is TGTGCCAGCAGTTACTCGGGGACGGTCAAAGAGACCCATTACTTC. The encoded protein is CASSYSGTVKETHYF.

As regards this clonotype: The junction differs from germline at one of its ends, possibly a read error. This chain connects TRBV29-1 to TRBJ2-2, with 9 bases identical to TRBD2. Germline loops: CDR1 SQVTM, CDR2 ANQGSEA. This CDR3 is built from 15 residues. The CDR3 reads CIVGTSTANTGELFF. In DNA, the CDR3 is TGCATCGTTGGGACTAGCACGGCGAACACCGGGGAGCTCTTTTTT.

This clonotype was detected once. The CDR3 region is CASSPPGIARKLFF. CDR3 DNA: TGCGCCAGCAGCCCACCAGGGATCGCCAGGAAGCTGTTTTTT. The rearrangement uses TRBV5-1 and TRBJ2-2; a weak D match, TRBD1 (5 bases). The length of the CDR3 is 14 residues. Germline lookup yields CDR1 SGHRS and CDR2 YFSETQ. V was trimmed by 4 bases and J by 12 bases, leaving 19 bases between them.

On this clonotype itself: At one boundary the junction diverges from the germline segment, which might be a read error. This chain links TRBV24-1 with TRBJ1-5, with 9 bases aligning to TRBD1. The germline V gene has CDR1 KGHDR and CDR2 SFDVKD. The CDR3 is made up of 15 amino acids. Written as DNA, the CDR3 is TGTGCCATCAGTGACAGGACAGGGGGCAATCAGCCCCAGCATTTT. Its protein product is CAISDRTGGNQPQHF.

This rearrangement joins TRBV6-6 to TRBJ2-3, with 12 bases lining up with TRBD2. The CDR3 is 16 amino acids. CDR1 is MNHNY, CDR2 SVGAGI, per germline (reference sequence). Germline trimming cut 10 bases from V and 2 bases from J; bases unmatched to any gene: 10. The CDR3: CATLLAGGPPTDTQYF. The CDR3 DNA reads TGTGCCACCCTACTAGCGGGAGGTCCCCCCACAGATACGCAGTATTTT.

This clonotype has a single count. The genes are TRBV12-3 or TRBV12-4 and TRBJ2-2, with a weak D call TRBD1 (5 bases). V was pared by 7 bases and J by 2 bases, with 11 bases between. This CDR3 is built from 14 residues. The CDR3 here is CASKIGENTGELFF. In DNA form, the CDR3 reads TGTGCCAGCAAGATAGGGGAAAACACCGGGGAGCTGTTTTTT.

The chain links TRBV11-2 to TRBJ2-7; TRBD2 aligns across 15 bases. Per the germline V gene, CDR1 is SGHAT and CDR2 is FQNNGV. J lost 1 base, V lost 9 bases, and 10 bases had no gene match. The CDR3 runs 17 residues. CDR3 in amino acids: CASGQGLAGGRSYEQYF. The CDR3 bases are TGTGCCAGTGGACAAGGACTAGCGGGAGGGAGGTCCTACGAGCAGTACTTC. Using reference TRBV11-2 and TRBJ2-7 for the parts outside the CDR3, the full variable domain is EAGVAQSPRYKIIEKRQSVAFWCNPISGHATLYWYQQILGQGPKLLIQFQNNGVVDDSQLPKDRFSAERLKGVDSTLKIQPAKLEDSAVYLCASGQGLAGGRSYEQYFGPGTRLTVT.

For this clonotype: Mismatch with germline at one junction end may stem from a read error. The rearrangement links TRBV5-5 to TRBJ2-5; D unresolved. CDR1 is SGHKS, CDR2 YYEKEE, per germline (reference sequence). This CDR3 is 12 amino acids long. CDR3 DNA: TGTGACAGCAGTTTGGGTACAGAGACCCGGTACTTC. It specifies CDSSLGTETRYF.

J is TRBJ2-1 and V is TRBV11-3; D call uncertain. This CDR3 has 12 residues. The germline V and J ends were trimmed by 6 bases and 13 bases, with 16 bases remaining between them. Germline V gives CDR1 SGHNT, CDR2 YENEEA. For the CDR3, the DNA is TGTGCCAGCAGTTTAAATGCCAATGTACAGTTCTTC. Its translation: CASSLNANVQFF.

A note on this clonotype: An end of the junction differs from the germline gene, which may be a read error. The chain joins TRBV7-8 to TRBJ2-3, with 11 bases aligning to TRBD2. Germline V gene data show CDR1 as SGHVS and CDR2 as FQNEAQ. There are 16 residues in the CDR3. Here the CDR3 reads CVSSLQTSGSPDTQYF. The CDR3 DNA sequence: TGTGTCAGCAGCTTACAAACTAGCGGGAGCCCAGATACGCAATATTTT.

This clonotype was detected only once. An end of the junction differs from the germline gene, which may be a read error. The chain couples TRBV11-2 to TRBJ2-1; D is tentatively TRBD1 or TRBD2 (5 bases each). Germline CDR1 reads SGHAT; CDR2 reads FQNNGV. This CDR3 contains 15 residues. The CDR3 sequence: CASSLDLGTYNKQFF. CDR3 nucleotides: TGTGCCAGTAGCTTAGATCTGGGGACCTACAATAAGCAGTTCTTC. The full variable domain, in which reference TRBV11-2 and TRBJ2-1 provide the parts outside the CDR3, is EAGVAQSPRYKIIEKRQSVAFWCNPISGHATLYWYQQILGQGPKLLIQFQNNGVVDDSQLPKDRFSAERLKGVDSTLKIQPAKLEDSAVYLCASSLDLGTYNKQFFGPGTRLTVL.

Details on this clonotype: A read error may account for a junction end that differs from germline. The V and J genes are TRBV12-3 or TRBV12-4 and TRBJ2-3; 8 bases match TRBD2. The CDR3 totals 13 residues. CDR3 amino acids: CASRTSGTDRQYF. The CDR3 DNA follows: TGTGCCAGCAGAACTAGCGGCACAGATAGGCAGTATTTT.

This clonotype was observed at least ten times. The chain is built from TRBV7-9 and TRBJ2-7; D may correspond to TRBD1 or TRBD2 (6 bases each). Germline CDR1 reads SEHNR; CDR2 reads FQNEAQ (reference sequence). The CDR3 runs to 14 residues. V lost 6 bases to trimming and J lost 8 bases, with 20 bases between them. The CDR3 here is CASSYGGTQGKQYF. The CDR3 DNA follows: TGTGCCAGCAGTTATGGCGGGACCCAGGGGAAGCAGTACTTC.

On this clonotype: The CDR3 carries no conserved terminal phenylalanine or tryptophan, so it likely arises from a read error. The chain combines TRBV12-3 or TRBV12-4 with TRBJ1-5; TRBD1 aligns across 12 bases. CDR3 size: 18 residues. The J segment lost 5 bases and the V segment lost 1 base, leaving 9 bases of the junction unmatched. The CDR3 region is CASSLGLFGTGGHQPQHV. The CDR3 nucleotides read TGTGCCAGCAGTTTAGGGCTATTCGGGACAGGGGGCCATCAGCCCCAGCATGTT.